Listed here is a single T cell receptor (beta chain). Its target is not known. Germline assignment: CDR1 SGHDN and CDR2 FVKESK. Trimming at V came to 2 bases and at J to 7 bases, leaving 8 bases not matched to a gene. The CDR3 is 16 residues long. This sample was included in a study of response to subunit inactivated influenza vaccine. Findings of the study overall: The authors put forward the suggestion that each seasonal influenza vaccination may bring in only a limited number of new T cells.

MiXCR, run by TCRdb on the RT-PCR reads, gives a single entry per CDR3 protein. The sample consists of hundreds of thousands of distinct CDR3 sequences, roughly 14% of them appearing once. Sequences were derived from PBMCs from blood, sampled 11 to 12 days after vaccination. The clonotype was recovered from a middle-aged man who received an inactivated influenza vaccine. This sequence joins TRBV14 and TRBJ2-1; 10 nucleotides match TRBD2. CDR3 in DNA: TGTGCCAGCAGCCAACGTAGCGGGAGGCCAGGAAATGAGCAGTTCTTC. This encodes CASSQRSGRPGNEQFF. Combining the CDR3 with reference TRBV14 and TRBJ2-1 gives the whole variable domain EAGVTQFPSHSVIEKGQTVTLRCDPISGHDNLYWYRRVMGKEIKFLLHFVKESKQDESGMPNNRFLAERTGGTYSTLKVQPAELEDSGVYFCASSQRSGRPGNEQFFGPGTRLTVL.